The entry below gives a single T cell receptor (beta chain) sequence along with its context. How the authors handled the data: Estimation of nucleated cell counts relied on the amplification of reference gene primers. Method: immunoSEQ multiplex PCR; TCRdb's copy keeps in-frame clones and lacks some. D and trimming come from the DNA, and the V and J calls and clone size come from that table. The repertoire holds more than 95,000 clones, with approximately 89% as singletons. The germline V gene encodes CDR1 MDHEN and CDR2 SYDVKM. This CDR3 has 15 amino acids. V lost 6 bases to trimming and J lost 3 bases; unmatched junction nucleotides: 9. This sample was taken from a study of blood T cell repertoires in COVID-19. Study overall: The United States, Italy and Spain were the sources of the acute and convalescent COVID-19 samples. PBMCs, B-cell-depleted T cells, or T cells provided the cDNA or gDNA that made up the material.

This receptor was taken from a woman older than 75 in a cohort sampled during active COVID-19. This chain uses TRBV28 with TRBJ1-2; 8 bases match TRBD1. Sample: peripheral blood. Written as DNA, the CDR3 is TGTGCCAGCAGGGACAGGGCTGGGGGGGACTATGGCTACACCTTC. Amino acid sequence: CASRDRAGGDYGYTF.